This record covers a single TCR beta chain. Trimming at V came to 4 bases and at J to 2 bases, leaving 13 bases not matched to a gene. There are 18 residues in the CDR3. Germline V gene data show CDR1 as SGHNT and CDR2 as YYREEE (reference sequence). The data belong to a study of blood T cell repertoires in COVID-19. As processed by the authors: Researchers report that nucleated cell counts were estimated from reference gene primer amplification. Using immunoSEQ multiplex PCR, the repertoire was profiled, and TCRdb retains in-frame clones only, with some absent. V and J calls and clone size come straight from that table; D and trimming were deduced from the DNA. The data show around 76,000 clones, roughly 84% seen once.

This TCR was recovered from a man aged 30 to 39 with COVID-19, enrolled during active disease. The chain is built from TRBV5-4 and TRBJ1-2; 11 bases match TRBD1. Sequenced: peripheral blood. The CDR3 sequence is CASSPGYGQGAGNYGYTF. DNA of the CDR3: TGTGCCAGCAGCCCCGGTTATGGACAGGGGGCGGGAAACTATGGCTACACCTTC. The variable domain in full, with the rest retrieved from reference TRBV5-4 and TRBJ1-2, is ETGVTQSPTHLIKTRGQQVTLRCSSQSGHNTVSWYQQALGQGPQFIFQYYREEENGRGNFPPRFSGLQFPNYSSELNVNALELDDSALYLCASSPGYGQGAGNYGYTFGSGTRLTVV.